This TCR beta chain was captured by sequencing in a study of control samples from healthy donors and cancer patients. CDR1 WSHSY and CDR2 SAAADI come from the germline V gene. CDR3 length: 16 amino acids. The V end was cut by 2 bases, the J end by 8 bases, with 16 bases between. The data were produced by immunoSEQ multiplex PCR, yet TCRdb's version contains in-frame clones alone and is incomplete. The profile shows 120,000 or so clones, under 95% of them singletons. Sequencing input: PBMCs. The source of this sequence is a middle-aged man with head and neck cancer. The chain links TRBV10-2 to TRBJ1-6; the D gene is possibly TRBD1 (6 bases). This chain's CDR3 is CASSEGLTGEDSPLHF. For the CDR3, the DNA is TGCGCCAGCAGTGAGGGGCTGACAGGAGAGGATTCACCCCTCCACTTT.